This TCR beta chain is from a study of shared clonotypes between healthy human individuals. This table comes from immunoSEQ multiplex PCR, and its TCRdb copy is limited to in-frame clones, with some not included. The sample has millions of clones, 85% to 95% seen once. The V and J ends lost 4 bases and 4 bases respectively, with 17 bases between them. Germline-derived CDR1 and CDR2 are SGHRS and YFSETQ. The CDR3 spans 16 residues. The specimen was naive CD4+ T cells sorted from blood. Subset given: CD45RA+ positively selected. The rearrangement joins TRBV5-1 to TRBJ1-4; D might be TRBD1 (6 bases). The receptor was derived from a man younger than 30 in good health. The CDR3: CASSGGGSGLNEKLFF. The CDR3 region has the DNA TGCGCCAGCAGCGGGGGCGGTTCAGGGCTTAATGAAAAACTGTTTTTT. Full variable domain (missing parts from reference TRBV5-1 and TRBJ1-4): KAGVTQTPRYLIKTRGQQVTLSCSPISGHRSVSWYQQTPGQGLQFLFEYFSETQRNKGNFPGRFSGRQFSNSRSEMNVSTLELGDSALYLCASSGGGSGLNEKLFFGSGTQLSVL.